This T cell receptor beta chain came from a study of vaccination effects on CD4 cells after COVID-19. Ahead of sequencing, the ViraFEST assay grew antigen-specific CD4+ T cells using viral peptide pools. Culture proceeded for roughly ten days, and CD4+ T cells were then isolated. Vaccine recipients, nucleocapsid antibody negative, had no prior SARS-CoV-2 infection. Assay used: immunoSEQ multiplex PCR; TCRdb lists only in-frame clones, some missing. Counted here are more than 20,000 clones, approximately 77% occurring once; the ten biggest clones make up just under 20%. Remarks on this clone: Its antigen is not known.

The specimen comprised CD4+ T cells from PBMCs cultured with HCoV-NL63 spike peptides, sampled before COVID-19 vaccination. The TCR was taken from a human donor who received a COVID-19 vaccine.

CDR3 DNA: TGCGCCAGCAGCCAAGACAGGGGGCCAGGTCAGCCCCAGCATTTT. It is translated as CASSQDRGPGQPQHF. The rearrangement joins TRBV4-3 to TRBJ1-5; 8 bases map to TRBD1. The CDR3 is 15 residues long. Germline V gives CDR1 LGHNA, CDR2 YSLEER. With V trimmed by 0 bases and J by 6 bases, 4 bases remained unmatched.